This entry lists 8 T cell receptor beta chains sequenced from one sample in a study of blood T cell repertoires in COVID-19. Sequencing used immunoSEQ multiplex PCR; TCRdb keeps in-frame clones, though not all of them. The table records under 300,000 clones, approximately 86% of them present only once. Specimen: peripheral blood. The source is a woman in her seventies with active or convalescent COVID-19.

V is TRBV6-2 or TRBV6-3 and J is TRBJ1-6; 11 bases line up with TRBD1. Per germline, CDR1 MNHEY and CDR2 SVGEGT. The length of the CDR3 is 15 residues. Trimming took 4 bases from V and 11 from J; bases not matched to a gene: 7. The CDR3 is CASSSPGQGVAPLHF. The CDR3 coding sequence is TGTGCCAGCAGTTCTCCGGGACAGGGGGTCGCACCCCTCCACTTT.

This clone has only one observation. This chain joins TRBV2 and TRBJ2-1; D is undetermined. The germline V gene has CDR1 SNHLY and CDR2 FYNNEI. Trimming took 9 bases from V and 5 from J, leaving 11 bases between them. The length of the CDR3 is 12 residues. The CDR3 bases are TGTGCCAGTCGGAGAGAGGACAATGAGCAGTTCTTC. Protein product: CASRREDNEQFF. Filled out from reference TRBV2 and TRBJ2-1, the complete variable domain reads EPEVTQTPSHQVTQMGQEVILRCVPISNHLYFYWYRQILGQKVEFLVSFYNNEISEKSEIFDDQFSVERPDGSNFTLKIRSTKLEDSAMYFCASRREDNEQFFGPGTRLTVL.

The rearrangement uses TRBV7-9 and TRBJ2-7; 7 nucleotides agree with TRBD1. CDR1 is SEHNR and CDR2 is FQNEAQ in the germline V gene (reference sequence). The CDR3 spans 14 residues. V was pared by 5 bases and J by 4 bases, with 8 bases of the junction left unmatched. Here the CDR3 reads CASSPQTGSYEQYF. The CDR3 DNA follows: TGTGCCAGCAGCCCGCAGACAGGGAGTTACGAGCAGTACTTC.

In nucleotides, the CDR3 is TGTGCCAGCAGCGCCCAGGGGACTAGCGCCTACGAGCAGTACTTC. Translating it yields CASSAQGTSAYEQYF. J is TRBJ2-7 and V is TRBV5-4; 10 bases are shared with TRBD2. Trimming removed 4 bases from V and 2 bases from J; junction bases left unmatched: 6. This CDR3 has 15 amino acids. The V gene's germline CDR1 is SGHNT and CDR2 YYREEE (reference sequence).

V and J are TRBV19 and TRBJ2-3; 10 nucleotides line up with TRBD1. Unmatched junction bases numbered 6, after V lost 1 base and J lost 5 bases. The CDR3 is 16 residues long. Per germline, CDR1 LNHDA and CDR2 SQIVND (reference sequence). CDR3 in amino acids: CASSIGVRDRGDTQYF. The CDR3 region has the DNA TGTGCCAGTAGTATAGGGGTACGGGACAGGGGAGATACGCAGTATTTT.

V and J are TRBV2 and TRBJ2-1, with a possible D match to TRBD1 (6 bases). V dropped 3 bases and J dropped 5 bases, with 14 bases sitting between them. This CDR3 has 15 amino acids. CDR1 and CDR2 from the germline V gene are SNHLY and FYNNEI. The CDR3 loop reads CASSDRGQGNNEQFF. DNA for the CDR3: TGTGCCAGCAGTGACAGGGGCCAGGGCAACAATGAGCAGTTCTTC.

The rearrangement links TRBV18 to TRBJ2-2, with 8 bases matching TRBD1. Germline V gene data show CDR1 as KGHSH and CDR2 as LQKENI. The CDR3 has 15 amino acids. V trimming: 3 bases; J trimming: 5 bases; junction bases outside the gene matches: 5. The CDR3 here is CASSPETGVTGELFF. DNA of the CDR3: TGTGCCAGCTCACCCGAGACAGGGGTTACCGGGGAGCTGTTTTTT. Combining the CDR3 with reference TRBV18 and TRBJ2-2 gives the whole variable domain NAGVMQNPRHLVRRRGQEARLRCSPMKGHSHVYWYRQLPEEGLKFMVYLQKENIIDESGMPKERFSAEFPKEGPSILRIQQVVRGDSAAYFCASSPETGVTGELFFGEGSRLTVL.

The chain uses TRBV6-5 and TRBJ1-2, with D perhaps TRBD1 (6 bases). Germline-derived CDR1 and CDR2 are MNHEY and SVGAGI. With 5 bases removed from V and 0 bases from J, the gap between germline ends came to 7 bases. CDR3 size: 13 residues. The CDR3 region has the DNA TGTGCCAGCAGTCGGACAGCTAACTATGGCTACACCTTC. This encodes CASSRTANYGYTF.